Below, 23 T cell receptor beta chains from the same sample are listed, as sequenced in a study of T cell repertoires in cytomegalovirus infection (dated by TCRdb to the late 2010s). Sequenced on an Illumina HiSeq 1500. TCRdb reanalyzed the raw reads on its own, using fastp at Q25 for trimming and MiXCR for clone calling, and kept in-frame beta chains. For every CDR3 protein sequence, its rows merge into one entry that carries the most common genes and DNA. Across this sample there are around 70,000 distinct CDR3 sequences, with 3% to 4.5% seen only once. Jointly, the top ten make up under 25% of the sample. Sample: PBMCs. Every receptor here comes from a human donor in good health (CMV status not recorded). Some clones in this sample may be carry-over from other donors' samples.

The chain carries TRBV7-2 and TRBJ1-2; a weak D match, TRBD1 (6 bases). From germline, CDR1 is SGHTA and CDR2 FQGNSA. The CDR3 consists of 14 residues. Trimming pared 2 bases from V and 4 bases from J, leaving 11 bases between. CDR3 sequence reads: CASSLSGAGYGYTF. The CDR3 bases are TGTGCCAGCAGCTTATCAGGGGCGGGCTATGGCTACACCTTC.

This clonotype was seen a handful of times. CDR3 DNA: TGTGCCAGCAGTTTACTACCGTTAAACATTCAGTACTTC. Its translation: CASSLLPLNIQYF. This chain connects TRBV28 to TRBJ2-4; D not certain. This CDR3 spans 13 amino acids. Trimming shortened V by 2 bases and J by 6 bases, and 8 bases separated the two germline ends. Germline V gene sequence: CDR1 MDHEN, CDR2 SYDVKM.

This clonotype was counted at least ten times. This chain uses TRBV18 with TRBJ2-1, with D maybe TRBD2 (7 bases). Trimming removed 2 bases at V and 4 bases at J, with 18 bases between. The CDR3 covers 17 residues. Germline CDR1 is KGHSH and CDR2 is LQKENI. The CDR3 DNA reads TGTGCCAGCTCACCAAGGGCTGGCGGGGGCCCTTACAATGAGCAGTTCTTC. Translation: CASSPRAGGGPYNEQFF.

This clonotype was seen many times. The CDR3 DNA sequence: TGTGCCAGCAGCCGACAGGCTCCAAGAGATACGCAGTATTTT. Translating it yields CASSRQAPRDTQYF. The chain combines TRBV7-2 with TRBJ2-3, with D maybe TRBD1 (6 bases). CDR3 length: 14 amino acids. With 5 bases removed from V and 5 bases from J, the gap between germline ends came to 14 bases. CDR1 and CDR2 from the germline V gene are SGHTA and FQGNSA.

This clonotype was seen repeatedly, ten times or more. The V and J genes are TRBV7-2 and TRBJ1-4; tentative D call: TRBD1 (5 bases). Germline V CDR1 and CDR2: SGHTA, FQGNSA. This CDR3 comprises 16 residues. The V and J ends lost 1 base and 0 bases respectively, with 9 bases between them. The CDR3 region has the DNA TGTGCCAGCAGCTTAGTGGCGGGGGCAACTAATGAAAAACTGTTTTTT. The encoded protein is CASSLVAGATNEKLFF.

The table lists this clonotype with many counts. The junction does not match germline at one end; this may be a read error. J is TRBJ2-4 and V is TRBV19, with 13 bases aligning to TRBD2. The CDR3 extends over 15 amino acids. Germline CDR1 LNHDA, CDR2 SQIVND (reference sequence). This CDR3 reads CASSIGTSGSGGDDF. The CDR3 nucleotides read TGTGCCAGTAGTATAGGGACTAGCGGGAGTGGTGGTGACGACTTC.

This clonotype has at least ten counts. This chain joins TRBV4-3 and TRBJ2-2; 11 bases are shared with TRBD2. Germline V gene sequence: CDR1 LGHNA, CDR2 YSLEER. CDR3 length: 16 residues. V trimming: 3 bases; J trimming: 1 base; junction bases outside the gene matches: 1. CDR3 DNA sequence: TGCGCCAGCAGCCACGGACTAGCGGGGAACACCGGGGAGCTGTTTTTT. Residues: CASSHGLAGNTGELFF.

This clonotype was detected ten times or more. The chain carries TRBV2 and TRBJ2-1; a weak D match, TRBD2 (5 bases). The CDR3 spans 11 residues. V lost 5 bases, J lost 10 bases, and 9 bases lay in between. CDR1 is SNHLY, CDR2 FYNNEI, per germline. The CDR3 protein is CASSPRVEQFF. The CDR3 coding sequence is TGTGCCAGCAGTCCGCGGGTGGAGCAGTTCTTC.

This clonotype was recorded at least ten times. The rearrangement links TRBV7-3 to TRBJ2-1; D might be TRBD1 (6 bases). This CDR3 region has 14 residues. Germline V gene data show CDR1 as SGHTA and CDR2 as FQGTGA. Trimming stripped 5 bases from V and 3 bases from J, with 11 bases between. This CDR3 reads CASSRDTRYNEQFF. The CDR3 DNA reads as TGTGCCAGCAGCCGGGACACCCGCTACAATGAGCAGTTCTTC. Complete variable domain (other parts from reference TRBV7-3 and TRBJ2-1): GAGVSQTPSNKVTEKGKYVELRCDPISGHTALYWYRQSLGQGPEFLIYFQGTGAADDSGLPNDRFFAVRPEGSVSTLKIQRTERGDSAVYLCASSRDTRYNEQFFGPGTRLTVL.

This clonotype has a count of ten or more. This chain uses TRBV30 with TRBJ1-2, with 7 bases identical to TRBD1. V lost 6 bases to trimming and J lost 4 bases; unmatched junction nucleotides: 17. The CDR3 is 16 amino acids. Germline assignment: CDR1 GTSNPN and CDR2 SVGIG (reference sequence). The CDR3 here is CACWEPRGGLGYGYTF. CDR3 nucleotide sequence: TGTGCCTGTTGGGAACCCAGGGGGGGGCTCGGCTATGGCTACACCTTC.

This clonotype was seen many times. This chain uses TRBV12-3 or TRBV12-4 with TRBJ2-7; 9 bases are shared with TRBD1. With V trimmed by 5 bases and J by 7 bases, 6 bases remained unmatched. The length of the CDR3 is 13 residues. The CDR3 spells CASSRTGVGEQYF. DNA of the CDR3: TGTGCCAGCAGTCGGACAGGGGTGGGGGAGCAGTACTTC.

Many counts were recorded for this clonotype. V and J are TRBV7-2 and TRBJ2-7; no clear D. V lost 5 bases to trimming and J lost 1 base, with 6 bases between them. The CDR3 has 12 amino acids. Germline-derived CDR1 and CDR2 are SGHTA and FQGNSA. The CDR3 protein is CASSPSSYEQYF. In DNA form, the CDR3 reads TGTGCCAGCAGCCCCAGTTCCTACGAGCAGTACTTC.

This clonotype was seen many times. The chain uses TRBV7-2 and TRBJ2-3; 9 positions agree with TRBD2. The CDR3 has 18 residues. CDR1 is SGHTA, CDR2 FQGNSA, per germline. J lost 0 bases, V lost 7 bases, and 14 bases had no gene match. The CDR3 region is CASKKEAGGKGSTDTQYF. CDR3 DNA sequence: TGTGCCAGCAAAAAGGAGGCGGGGGGGAAGGGTAGCACAGATACGCAGTATTTT.

The sample holds many counts of this clonotype. V and J are TRBV7-9 and TRBJ1-2, with 7 bases aligning to TRBD1. With V trimmed by 5 bases and J by 6 bases, 9 bases remained unmatched. Germline values: CDR1 SEHNR, CDR2 FQNEAQ (reference sequence). The CDR3 is 14 residues long. The CDR3 region is CASSTTGTANGYTF. The CDR3 DNA sequence: TGTGCCAGCAGCACCACCGGGACAGCTAATGGCTACACCTTC.

This clonotype was seen ten or more times. The V gene is TRBV6-2 or TRBV6-3, the J gene TRBJ2-5, with TRBD1 as a possible D gene (6 bases). The CDR3 length is 14 residues. V was trimmed by 2 bases and J by 5 bases, leaving 12 bases between them. Germline assignment: CDR1 MNHEY and CDR2 SVGEGT. CDR3 coding DNA: TGTGCCAGCAGTTACCTGGACAGCTTGGAGACCCAGTACTTC. Translation: CASSYLDSLETQYF.

This clonotype was counted many times. The chain is built from TRBV7-2 and TRBJ2-5, with a tentative D call TRBD2 (6 bases). The V and J ends lost 1 base and 5 bases respectively, with 11 bases between them. Germline V gives CDR1 SGHTA, CDR2 FQGNSA. The CDR3 consists of 14 residues. The CDR3 loop reads CASSLGAGRETQYF. CDR3 nucleotides: TGTGCCAGCAGCTTAGGTGCGGGGCGGGAGACCCAGTACTTC.

There are many counts of this clonotype. The V gene is TRBV7-8, the J gene TRBJ2-1, with D maybe TRBD2 (6 bases). CDR1 is SGHVS, CDR2 FQNEAQ, per germline. V was cut by 1 base and J by 5 bases, with 15 bases left in between. The CDR3 has 16 amino acids. CDR3 amino acids: CASSLDVAGWDNEQFF. As DNA, the CDR3 is TGTGCCAGCAGCTTAGACGTGGCGGGATGGGACAATGAGCAGTTCTTC.

In this sample, this clonotype turned up many times. This sequence joins TRBV12-3 or TRBV12-4 and TRBJ1-1; 11 bases align to TRBD1. J lost 4 bases, V lost 3 bases, and 4 bases had no gene match. The CDR3 is made up of 15 amino acids. The CDR3 protein is CASSFFGTGGTEAFF. The CDR3 nucleotides are TGTGCCAGCAGTTTCTTTGGGACAGGGGGCACTGAAGCTTTCTTT.

This clonotype showed up many times. The rearrangement joins TRBV12-3 or TRBV12-4 to TRBJ2-1; 10 bases agree with TRBD2. This CDR3 has 13 residues. V lost 2 bases and J lost 9; bases outside the gene matches: 1. The CDR3: CASSLQRGGEQFF. CDR3 nucleotide sequence: TGTGCCAGCAGTTTACAGCGGGGGGGTGAGCAGTTCTTC.

This clonotype was found many times. The V gene is TRBV7-2, the J gene TRBJ1-4; D is uncertain. The CDR3 loop spans 16 amino acids. Germline loops: CDR1 SGHTA, CDR2 FQGNSA. Trimming stripped 3 bases from V and 2 bases from J, with 13 bases between. The CDR3, as DNA: TGTGCCAGCAGCTTCCAAAGGACCGGGACTAATGAAAAACTGTTTTTT. It yields the protein CASSFQRTGTNEKLFF.

This clonotype appeared many times. The chain has TRBV5-1 and TRBJ2-3, with 7 bases identical to TRBD1. The CDR3 loop spans 15 amino acids. After removal of 3 bases from V and 6 bases from J, the junction contained 10 bases not matched to a gene. CDR1 and CDR2 from the germline V gene are SGHRS and YFSETQ. The CDR3 nucleotides read TGCGCCAGCAGCTACCCGAGACAGGGTGCCGATACGCAGTATTTT. Translation gives CASSYPRQGADTQYF.

This clonotype was seen ten or more times. This chain uses TRBV7-2 with TRBJ1-3; D unresolved. Germline CDR1 SGHTA, CDR2 FQGNSA. There are 12 residues in the CDR3. Trimming removed 3 bases at V and 3 bases at J, with 3 bases between. Written as DNA, the CDR3 is TGTGCCAGCAGCTTCCTTGGAAACACCATATATTTT. Translated: CASSFLGNTIYF.

This clonotype came up many times. This chain connects TRBV7-9 to TRBJ2-6, with D possibly being TRBD1 (5 bases). Germline CDR1 reads SEHNR; CDR2 reads FQNEAQ (reference sequence). This CDR3 spans 22 amino acids. Trimming pared 5 bases from V and 0 bases from J, leaving 29 bases between. Here the CDR3 reads CASSHRSSPGQGQNSGANVLTF. DNA for the CDR3: TGTGCCAGCAGCCACAGGTCGTCCCCCGGCCAGGGCCAAAACTCTGGGGCCAACGTCCTGACTTTC.